This passage covers 21 T cell receptor beta chains from one sample sequenced in a study of T-cell memory formation after mild COVID-19. TCRdb ran MiXCR on the 5' RACE reads and lists one entry per CDR3 protein. The sample lists around 310,000 distinct CDR3 sequences, around 20% seen once, with 21% in the top ten. Material for sequencing was PBMCs or a T cell subset sorted from them (not recorded which). Source of these receptors: a man younger than 35 who had mild COVID-19 (a few samples of this study predate the infection). Cell type and time point are not known.

CDR3 residues: CASSYGTGTSDEQYF. DNA for the CDR3: TGTGCCAGCAGTTACGGGACAGGGACATCCGACGAGCAGTACTTC. V is TRBV6-5 and J is TRBJ2-7, with 9 positions matching TRBD1. J was trimmed by 5 bases and V by 2 bases; bases with no gene match: 7. The length of the CDR3 is 15 residues. Germline CDR1 and CDR2: MNHEY and SVGAGI.

This clonotype was observed a few times. The V gene is TRBV29-1, the J gene TRBJ2-3; a weak D match, TRBD1 (5 bases). The V gene's germline CDR1 is SQVTM and CDR2 ANQGSEA. The CDR3 is made up of 14 amino acids. Trimming cost V 7 bases and J 0 bases, with 14 bases left between them. CDR3 coding DNA: TGCAGCGCCCTGACAGAAACTAGCACAGATACGCAGTATTTT. Its protein product is CSALTETSTDTQYF.

This clonotype has only a few counts. The V and J genes are TRBV4-1 and TRBJ1-6; D is possibly TRBD1 (6 bases). The CDR3 length is 18 residues. Germline-derived CDR1 and CDR2 are MGHRA and YSYEKL. V was cut by 0 bases and J by 7 bases, with 19 bases left in between. The CDR3 nucleotides read TGCGCCAGCAGCCAAGATCTTCAGGGTCCGAGGGGGAATTCACCCCTCCACTTT. It codes for CASSQDLQGPRGNSPLHF.

V usage is TRBV29-1 and J usage is TRBJ1-2, with TRBD1 identical over 9 bases. This CDR3 contains 17 residues. With 2 bases clipped from V and 2 bases from J, the junction kept 12 bases outside the gene matches. Germline V gene lookup returns CDR1 SQVTM and CDR2 ANQGSEA. The CDR3: CSVEFPMDRGPNYGYTF. The CDR3 DNA sequence: TGCAGCGTTGAATTTCCGATGGACAGGGGACCCAACTATGGCTACACCTTC.

The chain combines TRBV6-1 with TRBJ1-1; maybe TRBD1 (5 bases). CDR3 length: 13 amino acids. Germline V gene data show CDR1 as MNHNS and CDR2 as SASEGT. The V end lost 2 bases, the J end lost 8 bases, and 12 bases lay between the germline ends. CDR3 in amino acids: CASSERGVREAFF. The CDR3 DNA reads TGTGCCAGCAGTGAACGGGGGGTCAGGGAAGCTTTCTTT.

V gene TRBV4-3 combines with J gene TRBJ1-1; 7 nucleotides align to TRBD1. The V gene end was trimmed by 4 bases and the J gene end by 11 bases; junction bases not matched to a gene: 16. Germline CDR1 reads LGHNA; CDR2 reads YSLEER. The CDR3 is made up of 15 amino acids. CDR3 nucleotides: TGCGCCAGCAGCCCCCGGACAGGCGGGGTCGGGGCGGCTTTCTTT. Translating gives CASSPRTGGVGAAFF.

The chain couples TRBV7-6 to TRBJ2-2; maybe TRBD1 (5 bases). Trimming took 4 bases from V and 6 from J, leaving 12 bases between them. Germline V CDR1 and CDR2: SGHVS, FNYEAQ. CDR3 size: 14 residues. CDR3 in DNA: TGTGCCAGCAGCTCCAACCCAGGGCCCGGGGAGCTGTTTTTT. Translating it yields CASSSNPGPGELFF.

The chain uses TRBV4-1 and TRBJ2-3; tentative D call: TRBD2 (5 bases). The V gene lost 3 bases and the J gene lost 2 bases, with 12 bases spanning the gap. Germline values: CDR1 MGHRA, CDR2 YSYEKL. CDR3 length: 15 amino acids. As DNA, the CDR3 is TGCGCCAGCAGCCAGACCAGGACTTACACAGATACGCAGTATTTT. Residues: CASSQTRTYTDTQYF.

V is TRBV3-1 and J is TRBJ1-1; 8 nucleotides line up with TRBD1. V was pared by 6 bases and J by 4 bases, with 10 bases of the junction left unmatched. The CDR3 is 15 amino acids. CDR1 is LGHDT and CDR2 is YNNKEL in the germline V gene (reference sequence). For the CDR3, the DNA is TGTGCCAGCAGTCTACTGGACAGGGAGCGCACTGAAGCTTTCTTT. Translation: CASSLLDRERTEAFF.

This clonotype was observed a handful of times. This chain links TRBV7-9 with TRBJ2-5; D unclear. The CDR3 runs 14 residues. The V and J ends lost 1 base and 1 base respectively, with 7 bases between them. CDR1 is SEHNR and CDR2 is FQNEAQ in the germline V gene (reference sequence). The CDR3 sequence: CASSLEALQETQYF. Written as DNA, the CDR3 is TGTGCCAGCAGCTTAGAGGCCCTCCAAGAGACCCAGTACTTC.

This clonotype appeared a few times. In DNA form, the CDR3 reads TGTGCTAGTGGAGTTGGAATGAACACTGAAGCTTTCTTT. Translated: CASGVGMNTEAFF. The chain joins TRBV12-5 to TRBJ1-1; D gene uncertain. V was pared by 6 bases and J by 0 bases, with 8 bases between. CDR3 length: 13 amino acids. CDR1 LGHNT and CDR2 FRNRAP come from the germline V gene.

This clonotype appeared a few times. This rearrangement joins TRBV20-1 to TRBJ1-5; D gene uncertain. The CDR3 length is 15 residues. The V gene lost 1 base and the J gene lost 0 bases, with 10 bases spanning the gap. Germline assignment: CDR1 DFQATT and CDR2 SNEGSKA (reference sequence). For the CDR3, the DNA is TGCAGTGCTAGAGTGCGCCAGTATAGCAATCAGCCCCAGCATTTT. Protein product: CSARVRQYSNQPQHF.

This clonotype occurred many times. The J gene is TRBJ2-6, the V gene TRBV11-1; 11 nucleotides agree with TRBD1. This CDR3 is 17 amino acids long. The V gene's germline CDR1 is SGHAT and CDR2 FQDESV (reference sequence). The V segment lost 4 bases and the J segment 1 base; nucleotides outside the gene matches: 3. CDR3 sequence (DNA): TGTGCCAGCAGCTCCTGGGACAGGGGGTCTGGGGCCAACGTCCTGACTTTC. Protein: CASSSWDRGSGANVLTF. The full variable domain, with the rest looked up from reference TRBV11-1 and TRBJ2-6, is EAEVAQSPRYKITEKSQAVAFWCDPISGHATLYWYRQILGQGPELLVQFQDESVVDDSQLPKDRFSAERLKGVDSTLKIQPAELGDSAMYLCASSSWDRGSGANVLTFGAGSRLTVL.

This clonotype was found a few times. This chain links TRBV21-1 with TRBJ2-1; the D call in the table, TRBD2, was not verified against the DNA. TRBV21-1 is a recognized pseudogene. The CDR3 sequence is 15 residues long. The CDR3 region is CASSKEPSLRNEQFF. The CDR3 DNA is TGTGCCAGCAGCAAAGAGCCTAGCCTCAGGAATGAGCAGTTCTTC.

This clonotype was seen just once. This rearrangement joins TRBV7-9 to TRBJ1-4; the D is unclear. Trimming stripped 5 bases from V and 3 bases from J, with 13 bases between. This CDR3 has 15 amino acids. CDR1 and CDR2 from the germline V gene are SEHNR and FQNEAQ (reference sequence). The CDR3 region is CASSNPTQSNEKLFF. In DNA form, the CDR3 reads TGTGCCAGCAGCAACCCTACACAGTCTAATGAAAAACTGTTTTTT.

This clonotype was seen a few times. The CDR3 DNA reads TGTGCCAGCAGTTCTTGGACAGACGGCTACGAGCAGTACTTC. This translates into CASSSWTDGYEQYF. The rearrangement links TRBV27 to TRBJ2-7; tentative D call: TRBD1 (6 bases). Germline CDR1 MNHEY, CDR2 SMNVEV (reference sequence). The CDR3 covers 14 residues. V was shortened by 4 bases and J by 3 bases, with 13 bases between the two germline ends.

This clonotype turned up a few times. The rearrangement links TRBV11-2 to TRBJ2-5, with D perhaps matching TRBD2 (5 bases). The CDR3 runs 13 residues. Germline V gene lookup returns CDR1 SGHAT and CDR2 FQNNGV. The germline V and J ends were trimmed by 5 bases and 3 bases, with 10 bases remaining between them. In DNA form, the CDR3 reads TGTGCCAGCAGCAATACTAGGGAAGAGACCCAGTACTTC. Its protein product is CASSNTREETQYF.

The chain recombines TRBV4-2 with TRBJ1-1; perhaps TRBD1 as D (6 bases). The CDR3 sequence is 15 residues long. V was shortened by 0 bases and J by 1 base, with 9 bases between the two germline ends. Germline V lookup: CDR1 LGHNA, CDR2 YNFKEQ. In nucleotides, the CDR3 is TGTGCCAGCAGCCAAGAGATACAGGGGAACACTGAAGCTTTCTTT. Protein sequence: CASSQEIQGNTEAFF.

The table lists this clonotype with a few counts. This rearrangement joins TRBV5-1 to TRBJ1-1; no reliable D call. The germline gives CDR1 SGHRS, CDR2 YFSETQ. V lost 5 bases and J lost 2, with 16 bases in between. CDR3 size: 15 residues. The CDR3 nucleotides read TGCGCCAGCAGACGTAGGCCAGGCGGAAACACTGAAGCTTTCTTT. It translates to CASRRRPGGNTEAFF.

V gene TRBV15 combines with J gene TRBJ1-2, with D tentatively TRBD1 (5 bases). The CDR3 is 12 amino acids. From germline, CDR1 is LNHNV and CDR2 YYDKDF (reference sequence). V lost 1 base, J lost 6 bases, and 6 bases lay in between. The CDR3 DNA reads TGTGCCACCAGCAGAGTGGGGGATGGCTACACCTTC. Amino acid sequence: CATSRVGDGYTF.

In its sample, this clonotype was seen many times. The rearrangement joins TRBV5-5 to TRBJ2-2, with 7 bases identical to TRBD1. This CDR3 spans 15 amino acids. Germline lookup yields CDR1 SGHKS and CDR2 YYEKEE (reference sequence). V gave up 4 bases and J gave up 0 bases; unmatched junction bases: 3. CDR3 nucleotides: TGTGCCAGCAGCCCAGGGGGAGCGAACACCGGGGAGCTGTTTTTT. Translated, it gives CASSPGGANTGELFF.